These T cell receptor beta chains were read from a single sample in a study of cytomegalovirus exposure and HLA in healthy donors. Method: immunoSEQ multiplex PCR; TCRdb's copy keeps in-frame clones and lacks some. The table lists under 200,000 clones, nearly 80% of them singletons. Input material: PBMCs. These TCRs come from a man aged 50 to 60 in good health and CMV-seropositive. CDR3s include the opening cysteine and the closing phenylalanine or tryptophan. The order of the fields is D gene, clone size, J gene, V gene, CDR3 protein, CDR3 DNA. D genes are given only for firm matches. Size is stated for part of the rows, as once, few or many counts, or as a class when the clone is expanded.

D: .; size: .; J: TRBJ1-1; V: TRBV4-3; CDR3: CASSQGLGGNTEAFF; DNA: TGCGCCAGCAGCCAAGGATTAGGGGGTAACACTGAAGCTTTCTTT
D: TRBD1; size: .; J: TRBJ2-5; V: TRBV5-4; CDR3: CASSLGGGKETQYF; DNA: TGTGCCAGCAGCTTGGGAGGGGGCAAAGAGACCCAGTACTTC
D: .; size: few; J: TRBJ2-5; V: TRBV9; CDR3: CASSVESLGDQETQYF; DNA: TGTGCCAGCAGCGTAGAAAGTCTCGGTGACCAAGAGACCCAGTACTTC
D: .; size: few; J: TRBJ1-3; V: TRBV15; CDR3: CATSRVGSQGNTIYF; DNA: TGTGCCACCAGCAGAGTCGGTTCACAGGGAAACACCATATATTTT
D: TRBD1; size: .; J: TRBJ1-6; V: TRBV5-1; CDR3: CASSLGTGGESYNSPLHF; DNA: TGCGCCAGCAGCTTGGGGACAGGGGGCGAGTCCTATAATTCACCCCTCCACTTT
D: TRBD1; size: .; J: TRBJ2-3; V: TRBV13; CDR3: CASSRDRSSTDTQYF; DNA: TGTGCCAGCAGCCGGGACAGATCTAGCACAGATACGCAGTATTTT
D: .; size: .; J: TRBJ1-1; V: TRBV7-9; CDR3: CASSPSSNRVSEAFF; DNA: TGTGCCAGCAGCCCCAGCTCCAACAGGGTTAGTGAAGCTTTCTTT
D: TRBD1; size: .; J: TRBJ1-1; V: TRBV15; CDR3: CATSRARTGMNTEAFF; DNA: TGTGCCACCAGCAGAGCGCGGACAGGCATGAACACTGAAGCTTTCTTT
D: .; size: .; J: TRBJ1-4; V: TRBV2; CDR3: CASSVLRTATNEKLFF; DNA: TGTGCCAGCAGTGTACTGAGGACAGCAACTAATGAAAAACTGTTTTTT
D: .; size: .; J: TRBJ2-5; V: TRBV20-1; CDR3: CSASIRETQYF; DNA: TGCAGTGCTAGTATTCGTGAGACCCAGTACTTC
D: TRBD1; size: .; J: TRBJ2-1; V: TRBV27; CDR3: CASGAGGEQFF; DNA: TGTGCCAGCGGGGCAGGGGGTGAGCAGTTCTTC
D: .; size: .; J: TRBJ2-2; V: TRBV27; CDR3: CASSPWRGGELFF; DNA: TGTGCCAGCAGTCCGTGGCGGGGTGGGGAGCTGTTTTTT
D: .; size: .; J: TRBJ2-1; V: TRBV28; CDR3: CASSLWKAISYNEQFF; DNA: TGTGCCAGCAGTTTATGGAAAGCGATCTCCTACAATGAGCAGTTCTTC